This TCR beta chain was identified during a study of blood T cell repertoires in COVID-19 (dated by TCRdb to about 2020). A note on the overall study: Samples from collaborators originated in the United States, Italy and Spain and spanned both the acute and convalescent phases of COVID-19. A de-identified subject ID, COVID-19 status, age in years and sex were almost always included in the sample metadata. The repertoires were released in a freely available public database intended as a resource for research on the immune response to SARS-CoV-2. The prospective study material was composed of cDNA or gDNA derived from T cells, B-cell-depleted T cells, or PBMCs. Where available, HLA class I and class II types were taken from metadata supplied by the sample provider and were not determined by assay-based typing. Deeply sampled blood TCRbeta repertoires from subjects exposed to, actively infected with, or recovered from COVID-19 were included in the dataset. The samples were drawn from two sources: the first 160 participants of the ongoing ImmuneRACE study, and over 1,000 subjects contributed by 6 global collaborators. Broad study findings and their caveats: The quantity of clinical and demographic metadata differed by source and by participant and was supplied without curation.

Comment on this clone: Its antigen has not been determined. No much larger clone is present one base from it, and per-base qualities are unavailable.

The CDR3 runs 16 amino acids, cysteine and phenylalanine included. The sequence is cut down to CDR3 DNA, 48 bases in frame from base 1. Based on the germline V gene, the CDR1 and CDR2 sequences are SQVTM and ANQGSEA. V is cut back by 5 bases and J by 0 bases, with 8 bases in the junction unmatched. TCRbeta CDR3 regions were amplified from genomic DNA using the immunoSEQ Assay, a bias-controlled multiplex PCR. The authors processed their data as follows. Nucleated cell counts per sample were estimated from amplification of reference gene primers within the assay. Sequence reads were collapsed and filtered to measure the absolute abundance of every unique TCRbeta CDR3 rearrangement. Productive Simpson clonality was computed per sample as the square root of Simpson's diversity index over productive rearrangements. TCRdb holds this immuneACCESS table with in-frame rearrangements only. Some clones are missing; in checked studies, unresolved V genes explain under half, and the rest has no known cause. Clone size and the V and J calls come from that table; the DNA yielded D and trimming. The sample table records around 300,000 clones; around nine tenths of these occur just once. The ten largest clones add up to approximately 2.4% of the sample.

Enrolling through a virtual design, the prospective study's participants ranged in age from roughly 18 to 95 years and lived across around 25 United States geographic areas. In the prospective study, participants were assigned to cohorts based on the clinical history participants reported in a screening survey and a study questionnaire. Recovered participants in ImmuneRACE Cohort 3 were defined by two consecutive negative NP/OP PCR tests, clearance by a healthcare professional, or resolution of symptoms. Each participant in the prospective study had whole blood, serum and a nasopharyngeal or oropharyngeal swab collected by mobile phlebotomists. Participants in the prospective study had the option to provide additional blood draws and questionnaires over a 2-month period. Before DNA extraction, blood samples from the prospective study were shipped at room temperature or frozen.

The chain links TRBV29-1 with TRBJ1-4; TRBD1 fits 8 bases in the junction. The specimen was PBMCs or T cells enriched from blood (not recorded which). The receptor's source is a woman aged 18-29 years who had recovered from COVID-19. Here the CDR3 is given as CSVIQGAGSTNEKLFF. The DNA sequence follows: TGCAGCGTTATTCAGGGGGCGGGCTCAACTAATGAAAAACTGTTTTTT.